This is a list of T cell receptor beta chains from one sample in a study of identical twins. MiXCR was run by TCRdb on the 5' RACE reads, yielding one entry per CDR3 protein. The repertoire holds a few hundred thousand distinct CDR3 sequences, with roughly 10% as singletons. Sequencing was done on a sample of naive T cells sorted from blood. The receptors here all came from a woman in her 50s in good health. CDR3s include the opening cysteine and the closing phenylalanine or tryptophan. The D gene is left open where the match is weak. Where a row states a size, it is once, few, many or the class of an expanded clone; other rows omit it.

>.|TRBJ2-7|TRBV11-1|.
TGTGCCAGCAGCTCTCAGACATCCTACGAGCAGTACTTC
CASSSQTSYEQYF
>few|TRBJ2-7|TRBV20-1|.
TGCAGTGCTAGGGCTAACGTTTACGAGCAGTACTTC
CSARANVYEQYF
>few|TRBJ2-5|TRBV20-1|TRBD1
TGCAGTGCTAGAATAACAACGGGACAGGGCCCTCCAGAGACCCAGTACTTC
CSARITTGQGPPETQYF
>.|TRBJ2-3|TRBV12-3/TRBV12-4|.
TGTGCCAGCAGTTTAGCGGGAGGTGGGGATACGCAGTATTTT
CASSLAGGGDTQYF
>few|TRBJ1-2|TRBV11-2|.
TGTGCCAGCAGCTTAGACTGGGGGACTCTCGATGGCTACACCTTC
CASSLDWGTLDGYTF
>.|TRBJ2-1|TRBV20-1|TRBD2
TGCAGTGCTAGTCGGCCTAGCGGGACGTTAACGGGAGGCAATGAGCAGTTCTTC
CSASRPSGTLTGGNEQFF
>many|TRBJ1-6|TRBV4-1|.
TGCGCCAGCAGCCAAGAGGGACGGACGAATTCACCCCTCCACTTT
CASSQEGRTNSPLHF
>few|TRBJ2-7|TRBV10-3|.
TGTGCCATCAGTCCCTTAGGGGGAGAAGGGTACGAGCAGTACTTC
CAISPLGGEGYEQYF
>many|TRBJ2-1|TRBV7-3|TRBD2
TGTGCCAGCAGCCGACTTCCTAGCGGGAGCGTATTAAATGAGCAGTTCTTC
CASSRLPSGSVLNEQFF
>many|TRBJ2-6|TRBV4-2|.
TGTGCCAGCAGCCAAGTGGTGGGTGGGGCCAACGTCCTGACTTTC
CASSQVVGGANVLTF
>.|TRBJ2-5|TRBV24-1|TRBD1
TGTGCCACCAGTCCCAGCCTTTTTCAGGGGGACCAAGAGACCCAGTACTTC
CATSPSLFQGDQETQYF
>few|TRBJ2-1|TRBV5-6|TRBD1
TGTGCCAGCAGCCCCTTAGCCAGGGGGCTTTCTCACGAGCAGTTCTTC
CASSPLARGLSHEQFF
>few|TRBJ2-7|TRBV5-6|.
TGTGCCAGCAGCCCGTCCGCCTCGGTCCGCTCCTACGAGCAGTACTTC
CASSPSASVRSYEQYF
>.|TRBJ2-3|TRBV24-1|TRBD2
TGTGCCACCACCGGGGGGGTAACAGATACGCAGTATTTT
CATTGGVTDTQYF
>.|TRBJ1-3|TRBV12-3/TRBV12-4|.
TGTGCCAGCAGTTTTTCGGCCGGAAACACCATATATTTT
CASSFSAGNTIYF
>few|TRBJ2-2|TRBV29-1|.
TGCAGCGTTGAAGATGGGGGGACCGGGGAGCTGTTTTTT
CSVEDGGTGELFF
>once|TRBJ1-3|TRBV15|.
TGTGCCACCAGCATGGTGGGCTCTGGAAACACCATATATTTT
CATSMVGSGNTIYF
>many|TRBJ2-1|TRBV5-1|.
TGCGCCAGCAGCTTGGTCCCAGCGGACTCCTACAATGAGCAGTTCTTC
CASSLVPADSYNEQFF